A single sample gave rise to the 3 T cell receptor beta chains below, sequenced in a study of lymphopenia after photon versus proton radiotherapy. Method: immunoSEQ multiplex PCR; TCRdb's copy keeps in-frame clones and lacks some. The data show 20,000 to 25,000 clones, about 85% seen once. The sequenced sample was peripheral blood, obtained from a patient treated with photon-based radiotherapy. The source is a man aged 55 to 70 with pancreatic cancer.

The chain has TRBV6-5 and TRBJ2-3, with D perhaps TRBD1 (6 bases). V was cut by 2 bases and J by 6 bases, with 12 bases left in between. CDR3 length equals 14 residues. The germline CDR1 and CDR2 sequences are MNHEY and SVGAGI. CDR3 amino acids: CASSYVGAGDTQYF. The CDR3 region has the DNA TGTGCCAGCAGTTACGTGGGGGCCGGGGATACGCAGTATTTT.

The chain uses TRBV6-1 and TRBJ1-2; a possible D gene is TRBD1 (6 bases). The germline V gene encodes CDR1 MNHNS and CDR2 SASEGT. Trimming removed 1 base at V and 8 bases at J, with 17 bases between. This CDR3 contains 15 residues. CDR3 loop: CASSEEVQGIGGYTF. The CDR3 DNA reads TGTGCCAGCAGTGAAGAGGTACAGGGAATAGGCGGCTACACCTTC.

This clone was observed a handful of times. The chain recombines TRBV2 with TRBJ2-6; no firm D call. Germline V gene lookup returns CDR1 SNHLY and CDR2 FYNNEI. Trimming left V 2 bases short and J 1 base short, with 12 bases between. CDR3 length: 17 amino acids. CDR3 nucleotide sequence: TGTGCCAGCAGTGAATTAGGGTCCTTATCTGGGGCCAACGTCCTGACTTTC. This codes for CASSELGSLSGANVLTF.